This record concerns one T cell receptor (beta chain) sequence. This record belongs to a study of T-cell reconstitution after alpha-beta-depleted transplantation in children. A TCRbeta library incorporating unique molecular identifiers was prepared. TCRdb processed the PCR reads anew with MiXCR; each CDR3 protein has one entry. The table shows about 540,000 distinct CDR3 sequences, with around 19% occurring only once. The CDR3 is made up of 17 amino acids. The sequence came from a human donor who donated a stem cell graft to a child with acute lymphoblastic leukemia. The chain joins TRBV21-1 to TRBJ2-2. TRBV21-1 corresponds to a pseudogene. Source: PBMCs from the stem cell graft donor, taken from the stem cell graft. The CDR3 sequence: CASSKEVPITNTGELFF. The CDR3 bases are TGTGCCAGCAGCAAAGAAGTTCCGATTACGAACACCGGGGAGCTGTTTTTT.